A selection of T cell receptor beta chains follows, all from one sample in a study of cytomegalovirus exposure and HLA in healthy donors. TCRdb's table, derived via immunoSEQ multiplex PCR, lists solely in-frame clones and lacks some. In the table there are 160,000 or so clones, roughly 80% of which are singletons. The specimen sequenced was PBMCs. These receptors were collected from a man aged 25 to 40 in good health and CMV-seronegative. Both conserved end residues are part of each CDR3. A D gene is named only where the DNA matches it firmly. Rows give clone size only sometimes, using once, few, many, or a class for an expanded clone.

NA	TRBV2	TRBJ1-2	NA	CASSTGQVYGYTF	TGTGCCAGCAGCACTGGGCAGGTTTACGGCTACACCTTC
NA	TRBV11-2	TRBJ2-2	TRBD2	CASSLRLAGPNTGELFF	TGTGCCAGCAGCTTGAGACTAGCGGGACCGAACACCGGGGAGCTGTTTTTT
NA	TRBV5-1	TRBJ2-7	NA	CASSLDRSYEQYF	TGCGCCAGCAGCTTGGACAGGAGCTACGAGCAGTACTTC
once	TRBV27	TRBJ1-5	NA	CASSLSSRRGSQPQHF	TGTGCCAGCAGTTTATCAAGCAGGCGAGGGAGTCAGCCCCAGCATTTT
NA	TRBV27	TRBJ1-4	TRBD1	CASRLGTGKNEKLFF	TGTGCCAGCAGGTTAGGGACAGGTAAAAATGAAAAACTGTTTTTT
NA	TRBV27	TRBJ1-5	NA	CASSLYGLGNQPQHF	TGTGCCAGCAGTTTATATGGTTTAGGCAATCAGCCCCAGCATTTT
few	TRBV6-5	TRBJ2-7	NA	CAPSINGYEQYF	TGTGCCCCATCCATAAACGGTTACGAGCAGTACTTC
NA	TRBV2	TRBJ1-3	NA	CASRSDSSGNTIYF	TGTGCCAGCAGATCCGACAGCTCTGGAAACACCATATATTTT
NA	TRBV6-6	TRBJ2-7	NA	CASGLTGSSYEQYF	TGTGCCAGCGGATTAACAGGGAGCTCCTACGAGCAGTACTTC
NA	TRBV5-1	TRBJ1-2	NA	CASAETGGFYGYTF	TGCGCCAGCGCCGAGACAGGCGGATTCTATGGCTACACCTTC
NA	TRBV29-1	TRBJ1-2	TRBD1	CSVTERWDRGSYTF	TGCAGCGTTACGGAAAGGTGGGACAGGGGAAGCTACACCTTC
NA	TRBV5-1	TRBJ2-3	NA	CASRYLARITDTQYF	TGCGCCAGCAGGTATCTAGCGCGAATCACAGATACGCAGTATTTT
NA	TRBV29-1	TRBJ2-7	NA	CSVTLLVPSYEQYF	TGCAGCGTAACTTTACTGGTTCCGTCCTACGAGCAGTACTTC
NA	TRBV10-3	TRBJ1-2	NA	CAIYREGWANYGYTF	TGTGCCATATACAGGGAAGGATGGGCTAACTATGGCTACACCTTC
NA	TRBV28	TRBJ2-5	NA	CASRKSTGYQETQYF	TGTGCCAGCAGGAAGTCTACAGGGTACCAAGAGACCCAGTACTTC